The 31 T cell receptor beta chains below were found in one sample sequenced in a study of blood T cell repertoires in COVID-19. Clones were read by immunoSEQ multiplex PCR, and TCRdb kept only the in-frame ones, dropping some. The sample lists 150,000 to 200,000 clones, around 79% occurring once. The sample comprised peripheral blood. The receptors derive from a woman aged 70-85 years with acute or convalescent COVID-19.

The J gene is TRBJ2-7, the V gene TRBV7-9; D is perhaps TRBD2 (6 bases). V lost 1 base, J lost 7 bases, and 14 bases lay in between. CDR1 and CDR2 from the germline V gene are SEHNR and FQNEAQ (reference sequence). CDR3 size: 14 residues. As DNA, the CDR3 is TGTGCCAGCAGCTTAGGGCGGGGTCCTCGGGAGCAGTACTTC. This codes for CASSLGRGPREQYF.

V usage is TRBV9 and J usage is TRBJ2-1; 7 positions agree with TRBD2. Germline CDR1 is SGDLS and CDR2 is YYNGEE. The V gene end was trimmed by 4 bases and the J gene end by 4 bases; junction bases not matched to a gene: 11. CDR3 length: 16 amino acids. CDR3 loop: CASSSHRGEGYNEQFF. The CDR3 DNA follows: TGTGCCAGCAGCTCCCACCGGGGGGAGGGATACAATGAGCAGTTCTTC. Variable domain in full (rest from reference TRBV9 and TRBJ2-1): DSGVTQTPKHLITATGQRVTLRCSPRSGDLSVYWYQQSLDQGLQFLIQYYNGEERAKGNILERFSAQQFPDLHSELNLSSLELGDSALYFCASSSHRGEGYNEQFFGPGTRLTVL.

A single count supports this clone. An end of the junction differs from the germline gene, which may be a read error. As DNA, the CDR3 is TGTGCCAGCAGTCAAGCGACAGGGGAGGGCAATCAGCCCCAGCATTTT. This encodes CASSQATGEGNQPQHF. This chain joins TRBV2 and TRBJ1-5; 8 nucleotides agree with TRBD1. From germline, CDR1 is SNHLY and CDR2 FYNNEI. The CDR3 sequence is 16 residues long.

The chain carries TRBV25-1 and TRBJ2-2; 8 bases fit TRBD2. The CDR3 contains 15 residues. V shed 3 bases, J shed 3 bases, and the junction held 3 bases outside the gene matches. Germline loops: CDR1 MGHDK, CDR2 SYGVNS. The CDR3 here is CASSDSGGYTGELFF. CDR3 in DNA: TGTGCCAGCAGTGACAGCGGGGGTTACACCGGGGAGCTGTTTTTT.

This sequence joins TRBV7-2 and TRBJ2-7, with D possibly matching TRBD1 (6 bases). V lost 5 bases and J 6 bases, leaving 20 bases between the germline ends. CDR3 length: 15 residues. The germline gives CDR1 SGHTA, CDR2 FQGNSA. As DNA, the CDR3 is TGTGCCAGCAGCACTACATGGACAGTCCAATTCGAGCAGTACTTC. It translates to CASSTTWTVQFEQYF.

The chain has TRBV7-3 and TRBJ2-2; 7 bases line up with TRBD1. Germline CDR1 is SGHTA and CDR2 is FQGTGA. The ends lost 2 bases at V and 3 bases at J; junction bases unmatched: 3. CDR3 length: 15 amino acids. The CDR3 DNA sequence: TGTGCCAGCAGCTTAGAGGGGGCATACACCGGGGAGCTGTTTTTT. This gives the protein CASSLEGAYTGELFF.

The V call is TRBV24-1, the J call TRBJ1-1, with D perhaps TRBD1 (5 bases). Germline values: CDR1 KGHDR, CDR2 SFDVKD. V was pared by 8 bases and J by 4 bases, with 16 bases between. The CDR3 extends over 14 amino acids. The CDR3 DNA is TGTGCCACCATGCGGGGGGATGGCGTCACTGAAGCTTTCTTT. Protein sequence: CATMRGDGVTEAFF.

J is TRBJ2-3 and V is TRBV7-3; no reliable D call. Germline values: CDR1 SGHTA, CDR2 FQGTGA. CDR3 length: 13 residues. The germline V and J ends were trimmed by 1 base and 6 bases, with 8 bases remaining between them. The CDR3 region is CASSLSTVDTQYF. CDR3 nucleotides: TGTGCCAGCAGCTTAAGTACGGTGGATACGCAGTATTTT.

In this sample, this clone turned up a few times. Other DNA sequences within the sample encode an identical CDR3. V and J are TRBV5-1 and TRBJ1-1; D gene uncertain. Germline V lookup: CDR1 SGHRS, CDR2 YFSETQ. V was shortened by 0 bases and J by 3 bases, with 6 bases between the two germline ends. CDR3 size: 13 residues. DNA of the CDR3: TGCGCCAGCAGCTTGGAGAGTCACACTGAAGCTTTCTTT. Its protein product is CASSLESHTEAFF.

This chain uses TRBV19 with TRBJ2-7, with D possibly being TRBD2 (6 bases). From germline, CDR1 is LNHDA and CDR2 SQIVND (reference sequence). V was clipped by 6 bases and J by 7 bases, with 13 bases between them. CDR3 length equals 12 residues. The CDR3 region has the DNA TGTGCCAGTAGCACCTCGGGGGTAGAGCAGTACTTC. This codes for CASSTSGVEQYF.

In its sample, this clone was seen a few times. In nucleotides, the CDR3 is TGTGCCAGCAGCGTTATCTCTAGCGGGACTTACAATGAGCAGTTCTTC. It specifies CASSVISSGTYNEQFF. This chain links TRBV9 with TRBJ2-1, with 9 bases lining up with TRBD2. This CDR3 is built from 16 residues. Trimming took 2 bases from V and 4 from J; bases not matched to a gene: 7. Germline CDR1 reads SGDLS; CDR2 reads YYNGEE.

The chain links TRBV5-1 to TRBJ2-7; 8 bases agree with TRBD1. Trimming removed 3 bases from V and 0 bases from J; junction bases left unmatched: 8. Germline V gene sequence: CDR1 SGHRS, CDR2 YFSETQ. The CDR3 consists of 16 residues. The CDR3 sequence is CASSSSGTGSSYEQYF. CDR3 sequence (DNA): TGCGCCAGCAGCTCCTCCGGGACAGGTAGCTCCTACGAGCAGTACTTC.

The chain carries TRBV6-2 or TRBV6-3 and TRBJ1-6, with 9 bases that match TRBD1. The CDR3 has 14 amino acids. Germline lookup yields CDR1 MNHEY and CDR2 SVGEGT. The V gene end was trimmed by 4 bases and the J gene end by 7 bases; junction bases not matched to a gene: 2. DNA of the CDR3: TGTGCCAGCAGTTTCGGACAGGGGAATTCACCCCTCCACTTT. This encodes CASSFGQGNSPLHF.

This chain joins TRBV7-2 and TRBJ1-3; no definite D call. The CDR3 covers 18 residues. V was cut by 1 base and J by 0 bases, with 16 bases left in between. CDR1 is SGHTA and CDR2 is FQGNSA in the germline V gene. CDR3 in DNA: TGTGCCAGCAGCTTAGGAGGAGGCACTCAACACTCTGGAAACACCATATATTTT. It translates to CASSLGGGTQHSGNTIYF.

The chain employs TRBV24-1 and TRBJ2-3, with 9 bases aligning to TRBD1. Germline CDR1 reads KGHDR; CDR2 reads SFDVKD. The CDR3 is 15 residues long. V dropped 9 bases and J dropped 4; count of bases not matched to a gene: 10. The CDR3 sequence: CATGSGTGSPDTQYF. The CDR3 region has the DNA TGTGCCACCGGATCCGGGACAGGGAGCCCAGATACGCAGTATTTT.

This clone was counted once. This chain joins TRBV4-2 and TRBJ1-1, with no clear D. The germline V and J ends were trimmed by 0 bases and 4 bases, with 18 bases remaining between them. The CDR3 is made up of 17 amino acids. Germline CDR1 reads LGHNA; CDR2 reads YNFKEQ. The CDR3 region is CASSQESRGVGSTEAFF. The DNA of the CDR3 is TGTGCCAGCAGCCAAGAGTCCCGGGGAGTAGGTTCCACTGAAGCTTTCTTT.

The CDR3 nucleotides read TGTGCCACTCAAAGGGGACGGGGACAGCAAAATGAAAAACTGTTTTTT. Translating gives CATQRGRGQQNEKLFF. The chain links TRBV24-1 to TRBJ1-4, with TRBD1 matching over 7 bases. The V segment lost 10 bases and the J segment 5 bases; nucleotides outside the gene matches: 15. Per germline, CDR1 KGHDR and CDR2 SFDVKD. The CDR3 is 16 amino acids.

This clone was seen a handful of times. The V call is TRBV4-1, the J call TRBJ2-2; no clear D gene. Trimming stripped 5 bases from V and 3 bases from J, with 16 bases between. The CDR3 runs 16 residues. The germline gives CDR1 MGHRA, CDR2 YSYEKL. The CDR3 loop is CASSKVGAHDTGELFF. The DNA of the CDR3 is TGCGCCAGCAGCAAAGTCGGAGCTCACGACACCGGGGAGCTGTTTTTT.

The CDR3 sequence: CASSWDRGVNTGELFF. CDR3 bases: TGTGCCAGTAGTTGGGACAGGGGCGTGAACACCGGGGAGCTGTTTTTT. The V call is TRBV19, the J call TRBJ2-2, with TRBD1 identical over 10 bases. The V segment lost 5 bases and the J segment 1 base; nucleotides outside the gene matches: 4. Germline values: CDR1 LNHDA, CDR2 SQIVND (reference sequence). CDR3 length equals 16 residues.

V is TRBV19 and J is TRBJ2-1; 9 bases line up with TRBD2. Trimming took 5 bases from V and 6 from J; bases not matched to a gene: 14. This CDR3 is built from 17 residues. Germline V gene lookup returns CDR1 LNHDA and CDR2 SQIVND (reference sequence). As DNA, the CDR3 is TGTGCCAGTAGTTTCAGGAGCGGGACTAGCAAGCGCAATGAGCAGTTCTTC. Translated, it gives CASSFRSGTSKRNEQFF.

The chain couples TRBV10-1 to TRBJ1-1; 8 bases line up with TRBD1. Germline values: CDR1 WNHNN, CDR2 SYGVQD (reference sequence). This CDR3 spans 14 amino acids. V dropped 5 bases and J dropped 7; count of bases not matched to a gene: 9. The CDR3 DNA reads TGCGCCAGCAGTTTAACCCAGGGGGCCAATGAAGCTTTCTTT. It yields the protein CASSLTQGANEAFF.

Here the CDR3 reads CASKREGPLEQFF. The DNA of the CDR3 is TGTGCCAGCAAAAGGGAGGGTCCTCTGGAGCAGTTCTTC. The V and J genes are TRBV27 and TRBJ2-1; TRBD2 agrees at 7 bases. V gave up 7 bases and J gave up 10 bases; unmatched junction bases: 10. The germline V gene has CDR1 MNHEY and CDR2 SMNVEV (reference sequence). The CDR3 is 13 residues long.

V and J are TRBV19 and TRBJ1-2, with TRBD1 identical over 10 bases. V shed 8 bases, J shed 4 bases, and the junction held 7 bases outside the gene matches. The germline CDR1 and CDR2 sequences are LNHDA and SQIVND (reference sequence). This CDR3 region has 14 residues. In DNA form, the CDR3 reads TGTGCCAGTGGCGACAGGGGGCGCATCTATGGCTACACCTTC. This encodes CASGDRGRIYGYTF.

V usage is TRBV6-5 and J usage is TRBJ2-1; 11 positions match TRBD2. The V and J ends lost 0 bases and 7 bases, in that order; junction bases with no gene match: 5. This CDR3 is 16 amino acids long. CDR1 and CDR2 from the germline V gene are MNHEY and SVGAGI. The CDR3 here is CASSYSPGLAANEQFF. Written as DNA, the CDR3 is TGTGCCAGCAGTTACTCCCCGGGACTAGCGGCGAATGAGCAGTTCTTC.

The DNA for the CDR3 is TGTGCCAGTAGGGCTCAGGCCGGGGAGCTGTTTTTT. Protein product: CASRAQAGELFF. The chain couples TRBV19 to TRBJ2-2; D ambiguous. The length of the CDR3 is 12 residues. Trimming left V 6 bases short and J 6 bases short, with 8 bases between. CDR1 is LNHDA, CDR2 SQIVND, per germline (reference sequence). Complete variable domain (other parts from reference TRBV19 and TRBJ2-2): DGGITQSPKYLFRKEGQNVTLSCEQNLNHDAMYWYRQDPGQGLRLIYYSQIVNDFQKGDIAEGYSVSREKKESFPLTVTSAQKNPTAFYLCASRAQAGELFFGEGSRLTVL.

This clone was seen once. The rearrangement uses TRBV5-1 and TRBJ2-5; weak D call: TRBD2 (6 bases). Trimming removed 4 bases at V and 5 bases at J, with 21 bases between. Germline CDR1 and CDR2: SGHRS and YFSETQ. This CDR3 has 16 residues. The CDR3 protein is CASSTGRGGGVETQYF. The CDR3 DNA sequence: TGCGCCAGCAGCACAGGACGGGGTGGAGGGGTGGAGACCCAGTACTTC.

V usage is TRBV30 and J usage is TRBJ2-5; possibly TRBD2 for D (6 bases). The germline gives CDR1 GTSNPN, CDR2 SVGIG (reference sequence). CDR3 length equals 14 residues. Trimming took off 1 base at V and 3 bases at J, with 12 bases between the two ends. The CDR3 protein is CAWSGNSGKETQYF. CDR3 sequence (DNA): TGTGCCTGGAGTGGTAATAGCGGAAAAGAGACCCAGTACTTC.

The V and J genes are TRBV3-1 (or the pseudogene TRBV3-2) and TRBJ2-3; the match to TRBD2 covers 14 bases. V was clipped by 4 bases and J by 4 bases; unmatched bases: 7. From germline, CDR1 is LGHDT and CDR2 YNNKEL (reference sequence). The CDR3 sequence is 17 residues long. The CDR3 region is CASSPGTSGRGADTQYF. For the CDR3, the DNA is TGTGCCAGCAGCCCCGGGACTAGCGGGAGAGGGGCAGATACGCAGTATTTT.

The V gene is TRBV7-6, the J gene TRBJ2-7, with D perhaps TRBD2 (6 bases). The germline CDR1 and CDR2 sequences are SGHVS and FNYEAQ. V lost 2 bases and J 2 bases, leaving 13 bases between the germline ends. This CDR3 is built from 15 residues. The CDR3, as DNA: TGTGCCAGCAGCTTAAATCCGGGAGCGACCTACGAGCAGTACTTC. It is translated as CASSLNPGATYEQYF.

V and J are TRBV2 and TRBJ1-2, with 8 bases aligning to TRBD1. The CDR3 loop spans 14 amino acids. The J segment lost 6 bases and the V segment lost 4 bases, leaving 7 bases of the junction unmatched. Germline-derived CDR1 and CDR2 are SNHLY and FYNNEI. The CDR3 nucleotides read TGTGCCAGCAGTGGCGAGCGGACAGGGAATGGCTACACCTTC. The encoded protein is CASSGERTGNGYTF.

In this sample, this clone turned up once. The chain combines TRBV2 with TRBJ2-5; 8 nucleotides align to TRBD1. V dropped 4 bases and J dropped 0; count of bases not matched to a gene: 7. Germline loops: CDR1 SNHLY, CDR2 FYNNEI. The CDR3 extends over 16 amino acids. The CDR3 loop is CASSGSDRADQETQYF. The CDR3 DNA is TGTGCCAGCAGTGGTTCGGACAGGGCAGACCAAGAGACCCAGTACTTC.